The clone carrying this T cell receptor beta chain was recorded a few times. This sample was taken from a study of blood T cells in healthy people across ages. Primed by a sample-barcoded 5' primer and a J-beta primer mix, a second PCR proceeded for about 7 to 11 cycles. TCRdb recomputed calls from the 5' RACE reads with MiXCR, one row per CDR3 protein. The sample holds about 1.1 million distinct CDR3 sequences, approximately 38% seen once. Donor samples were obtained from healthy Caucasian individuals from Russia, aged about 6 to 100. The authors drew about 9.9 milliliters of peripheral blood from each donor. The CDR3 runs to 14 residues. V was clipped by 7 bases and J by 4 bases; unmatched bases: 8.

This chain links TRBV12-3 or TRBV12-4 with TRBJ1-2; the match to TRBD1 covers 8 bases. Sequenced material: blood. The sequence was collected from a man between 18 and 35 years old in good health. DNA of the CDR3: TGTGCCAGCACTCCCAGGGGGCGCGCCTATGGCTACACCTTC. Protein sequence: CASTPRGRAYGYTF.